A selection of T cell receptor beta chains follows, all from one sample in a study of cytomegalovirus exposure and HLA in healthy donors. TCRdb keeps only in-frame clones here, not all; method: immunoSEQ multiplex PCR. The sample holds roughly 140,000 clones; about 80% are singletons and the top ten take 3.5% to 5%. The specimen sequenced was PBMCs. The receptors derive from a man aged 40-49 years in good health and CMV-seropositive. Each CDR3 is given with its conserved first and last residue. Fields, in order: D gene, clone size, V gene, J gene, CDR3 DNA, CDR3 protein. D genes are given only for firm matches. Clone sizes are given selectively: once, few, many, or a class where the clone is expanded.

D gene: .
clone size: .
V gene: TRBV27
J gene: TRBJ1-1
CDR3 DNA: TGTGCCAGCAGTTTATTTGCGGGGGCGCTTCCTGAAGCTTTCTTT
CDR3 protein: CASSLFAGALPEAFF

D gene: .
clone size: few
V gene: TRBV5-1
J gene: TRBJ2-3
CDR3 DNA: TGCGCCAGCAGCCCGACTAGGACCGTCCAGCAGTATTTT
CDR3 protein: CASSPTRTVQQYF

D gene: .
clone size: .
V gene: TRBV18
J gene: TRBJ1-5
CDR3 DNA: TGTGCCAGCTCACCAGCGGGGGATCAGCCCCAGCATTTT
CDR3 protein: CASSPAGDQPQHF

D gene: .
clone size: .
V gene: TRBV19
J gene: TRBJ1-4
CDR3 DNA: TGTGCCAGTAGTATCGATGGAGGGCATAATGAAAAACTGTTTTTT
CDR3 protein: CASSIDGGHNEKLFF

D gene: TRBD1
clone size: .
V gene: TRBV19
J gene: TRBJ2-7
CDR3 DNA: TGTGCCAGTAGTGCAGGACAGGTAACCTACGAGCAGTACTTC
CDR3 protein: CASSAGQVTYEQYF

D gene: .
clone size: .
V gene: TRBV5-6
J gene: TRBJ2-1
CDR3 DNA: TGTGCCAGCAGCCCCAGAGGGGGGGCCTCGGGGTACAATGAGCAGTTCTTC
CDR3 protein: CASSPRGGASGYNEQFF

D gene: TRBD1
clone size: .
V gene: TRBV5-6
J gene: TRBJ1-6
CDR3 DNA: TGTGCCAGCAGCTTAAGGACAGGGGCAGGGAATTCACCCCTCCACTTT
CDR3 protein: CASSLRTGAGNSPLHF

D gene: TRBD2
clone size: .
V gene: TRBV10-2
J gene: TRBJ2-4
CDR3 DNA: TGCGCCAGCAGTGTAGCGGGGGGGCGTGGCAAAAACATTCAGTACTTC
CDR3 protein: CASSVAGGRGKNIQYF

D gene: .
clone size: .
V gene: TRBV7-6
J gene: TRBJ2-7
CDR3 DNA: TGTGCCAGCAGCTTAACTAGGAGCTCCTACGAGCAGTACTTC
CDR3 protein: CASSLTRSSYEQYF

D gene: TRBD1
clone size: .
V gene: TRBV19
J gene: TRBJ1-1
CDR3 DNA: TGTGCCAGTAGTATAGGACAGGGAGTTCCCACTGAAGCTTTCTTT
CDR3 protein: CASSIGQGVPTEAFF

D gene: .
clone size: .
V gene: TRBV6-5
J gene: TRBJ2-7
CDR3 DNA: TGTGCCAGCAGGCCGGACAACTCCTACGAGCAGTACTTC
CDR3 protein: CASRPDNSYEQYF

D gene: TRBD2
clone size: .
V gene: TRBV2
J gene: TRBJ2-1
CDR3 DNA: TGTGCCAGCCAGACCGGGACTAGCGTTCACAATGAGCAGTTCTTC
CDR3 protein: CASQTGTSVHNEQFF

D gene: .
clone size: .
V gene: TRBV27
J gene: TRBJ1-1
CDR3 DNA: TGTGCCAGCAGATCCTTCACTGAAGCTTTCTTT
CDR3 protein: CASRSFTEAFF

D gene: TRBD1
clone size: .
V gene: TRBV6-6
J gene: TRBJ2-5
CDR3 DNA: TGTGCCAGCACTAAACAGGGGGTGGAGACCCAGTACTTC
CDR3 protein: CASTKQGVETQYF

D gene: TRBD1
clone size: many
V gene: TRBV4-1
J gene: TRBJ1-5
CDR3 DNA: TGCGCCAGCAGCCAAGAGAGGGGGCATCAGCCCCAGCATTTT
CDR3 protein: CASSQERGHQPQHF

D gene: .
clone size: .
V gene: TRBV2
J gene: TRBJ2-6
CDR3 DNA: TGTGCCAGCAGTGGAGGCATCTCTGGGGCCAACGTCCTGACTTTC
CDR3 protein: CASSGGISGANVLTF

D gene: .
clone size: .
V gene: TRBV6-6
J gene: TRBJ2-3
CDR3 DNA: TGTGCCAGCAGTTACTCGGGGGCTACAACCACAGATACGCAGTATTTT
CDR3 protein: CASSYSGATTTDTQYF

D gene: TRBD1
clone size: .
V gene: TRBV7-9
J gene: TRBJ1-2
CDR3 DNA: TGTTCCAGCAGCATCGACAGGGGGGGCTACACCTTC
CDR3 protein: CSSSIDRGGYTF

D gene: .
clone size: once
V gene: TRBV19
J gene: TRBJ1-1
CDR3 DNA: TGTGCCAGTAGTACAATAGATGAAGCTTTCTTT
CDR3 protein: CASSTIDEAFF

D gene: .
clone size: .
V gene: TRBV6-1
J gene: TRBJ2-5
CDR3 DNA: TGTGCCAGCAGTAGACTGTACCAAGAGACCCAGTACTTC
CDR3 protein: CASSRLYQETQYF

D gene: TRBD2
clone size: .
V gene: TRBV27
J gene: TRBJ2-3
CDR3 DNA: TGTGCCAGCAGTTGGAGCGGGAGGGTAGATACGCAGTATTTT
CDR3 protein: CASSWSGRVDTQYF

D gene: TRBD1
clone size: .
V gene: TRBV19
J gene: TRBJ1-1
CDR3 DNA: TGTGCCAGTAGTAGGGGGACAGGGAACATGAACACTGAAGCTTTCTTT
CDR3 protein: CASSRGTGNMNTEAFF

D gene: TRBD1
clone size: .
V gene: TRBV5-1
J gene: TRBJ1-6
CDR3 DNA: TGCGCCAGCAGCGGACAGGGGAATAATTCACCCCTCCACTTT
CDR3 protein: CASSGQGNNSPLHF

D gene: TRBD1
clone size: .
V gene: TRBV7-2
J gene: TRBJ2-5
CDR3 DNA: TGTGCTTTGGGGACAGGGGTTGGTGAGACCCAGTACTTC
CDR3 protein: CALGTGVGETQYF

D gene: TRBD1
clone size: .
V gene: TRBV29-1
J gene: TRBJ1-2
CDR3 DNA: TGCAGCGTTGCAGGGGACAGGGGGACCTACGGCTATGGCTGCACCTTC
CDR3 protein: CSVAGDRGTYGYGCTF

D gene: .
clone size: .
V gene: TRBV4-2
J gene: TRBJ1-3
CDR3 DNA: TGTGCCAGCAGCCAGATTTATCGAACATTTACCTCTGGAAACACCATATATTTT
CDR3 protein: CASSQIYRTFTSGNTIYF

D gene: .
clone size: .
V gene: TRBV6-5
J gene: TRBJ2-1
CDR3 DNA: TGTGCCAGCACTGGGGCGGCCCGTTCCTACAATGAGCAGTTCTTC
CDR3 protein: CASTGAARSYNEQFF

D gene: TRBD1
clone size: few
V gene: TRBV4-3
J gene: TRBJ2-3
CDR3 DNA: TGCGCCAGCAGCCAAGTATCAGGGGGCCACACAGATACGCAGTATTTT
CDR3 protein: CASSQVSGGHTDTQYF

D gene: .
clone size: few
V gene: TRBV6-5
J gene: TRBJ2-3
CDR3 DNA: TGTGCCAGCAGTTACTCAGGAGGGAGAATCACAGATACGCAGTATTTT
CDR3 protein: CASSYSGGRITDTQYF

D gene: .
clone size: .
V gene: TRBV9
J gene: TRBJ2-2
CDR3 DNA: TGTGCCAGCAGCGTAGGTCCCGGGTCGGGGGAGCTGTTTTTT
CDR3 protein: CASSVGPGSGELFF

D gene: .
clone size: .
V gene: TRBV27
J gene: TRBJ2-4
CDR3 DNA: TGTGCCAGCAGTTTATATTTGGGAGTAGCCAAAAACATTCAGTACTTC
CDR3 protein: CASSLYLGVAKNIQYF

D gene: .
clone size: .
V gene: TRBV6-5
J gene: TRBJ2-2
CDR3 DNA: TGTGCCAGCAGTTTCCGACAGAACACCGGGGAGCTGTTTTTT
CDR3 protein: CASSFRQNTGELFF

D gene: TRBD2
clone size: once
V gene: TRBV7-2
J gene: TRBJ2-2
CDR3 DNA: TGTGCCAGCAGCTCCCCACGGGCGGGGGTGAACACCGGGGAGCTGTTTTTT
CDR3 protein: CASSSPRAGVNTGELFF

D gene: .
clone size: .
V gene: TRBV10-3
J gene: TRBJ2-7
CDR3 DNA: TGTGCCATCAGCTTGAGAGGGCACGACGAGCAGTACTTC
CDR3 protein: CAISLRGHDEQYF

D gene: .
clone size: .
V gene: TRBV11-3
J gene: TRBJ2-4
CDR3 DNA: TGTGCCAGCAGCTCTCCGAGTGAGGGATACGCCAAAAACATTCAGTACTTC
CDR3 protein: CASSSPSEGYAKNIQYF

D gene: TRBD2
clone size: .
V gene: TRBV10-3
J gene: TRBJ2-5
CDR3 DNA: TGTGCCACCAGGGGACTAGCGACTCAAGAGACCCAGTACTTC
CDR3 protein: CATRGLATQETQYF

D gene: TRBD1
clone size: .
V gene: TRBV10-3
J gene: TRBJ2-7
CDR3 DNA: TGTGCCATCACCTCGGGACAGGGCTTCTCCTACGAGCAGTACTTC
CDR3 protein: CAITSGQGFSYEQYF

D gene: .
clone size: .
V gene: TRBV15
J gene: TRBJ2-1
CDR3 DNA: TGTGCCACCAGCCCAACTAACGACAATGAGCAGTTCTTC
CDR3 protein: CATSPTNDNEQFF

D gene: TRBD2
clone size: .
V gene: TRBV10-3
J gene: TRBJ2-1
CDR3 DNA: TGTGCCATCAGTCCAAGCGGGGGGACCTACAATGAGCAGTTCTTC
CDR3 protein: CAISPSGGTYNEQFF

D gene: .
clone size: few
V gene: TRBV5-1
J gene: TRBJ1-1
CDR3 DNA: TGCGCCAGCAGGCAAATCGACACCCACACTGAAGCTTTCTTT
CDR3 protein: CASRQIDTHTEAFF

D gene: .
clone size: .
V gene: TRBV6-5
J gene: TRBJ1-4
CDR3 DNA: TGTGCCAGCAGCTCCCGGGGTAATGAAAAACTGTTTTTT
CDR3 protein: CASSSRGNEKLFF

D gene: .
clone size: .
V gene: TRBV30
J gene: TRBJ1-2
CDR3 DNA: TGTGCCTGGAGTGTAGGTAATAGCGCTAACTATGGCTACACCTTC
CDR3 protein: CAWSVGNSANYGYTF

D gene: .
clone size: .
V gene: TRBV2
J gene: TRBJ1-2
CDR3 DNA: TGTGCCACCCTTGGGGGGGCCAACTATGGCTACACCTTC
CDR3 protein: CATLGGANYGYTF

D gene: TRBD1
clone size: few
V gene: TRBV6-1
J gene: TRBJ1-2
CDR3 DNA: TGTGCCAGCAGTGGAGGACAGGGTGTCTATGGCTACACCTTC
CDR3 protein: CASSGGQGVYGYTF

D gene: TRBD1
clone size: .
V gene: TRBV29-1
J gene: TRBJ1-2
CDR3 DNA: TGCAGCGTTGAAGGGACAGGGGGATCCTACACCTTC
CDR3 protein: CSVEGTGGSYTF

D gene: .
clone size: .
V gene: TRBV7-3
J gene: TRBJ1-1
CDR3 DNA: TGTGCCAGCAGCTTCGGGGGGAACACTGAAGCTTTCTTT
CDR3 protein: CASSFGGNTEAFF

D gene: TRBD1
clone size: .
V gene: TRBV18
J gene: TRBJ1-1
CDR3 DNA: TGTGCCAGCTCACGTGACAGGGCGGGGAACACTGAAGCTTTCTTT
CDR3 protein: CASSRDRAGNTEAFF

D gene: TRBD1
clone size: .
V gene: TRBV7-3
J gene: TRBJ2-2
CDR3 DNA: TGTGCCAGCAGCCTTGACAGGGGAGCGGGCGGGGAGCTGTTTTTT
CDR3 protein: CASSLDRGAGGELFF